The next 24 T cell receptor beta chains were all read from a single sample in a study of blood T cell repertoires in COVID-19 (dated by TCRdb to about 2020). Library generation was performed with the immunoSEQ multiplex PCR assay. Not all clones reach the TCRdb copy of this immuneACCESS table, which keeps in-frame sequences only. Checked studies attribute under half of the gap to unresolved V genes and leave the rest unexplained. In this sample the table shows fewer than 350,000 clones, roughly 90% of which occur a single time. The leading ten clones occupy 1.5% to 2% of the sample. Specimen: PBMCs or T cells enriched from blood (not recorded which). Source of these receptors: a woman aged 18 to 35 with acute COVID-19.

The chain links TRBV12-3 or TRBV12-4 to TRBJ2-7; 9 positions match TRBD1. The CDR3 is 13 residues long. J was trimmed by 2 bases and V by 5 bases; bases with no gene match: 1. CDR3 loop: CASSGTGTYEQYF. Written as DNA, the CDR3 is TGTGCCAGCAGTGGGACAGGGACCTACGAGCAGTACTTC.

The chain uses TRBV19 and TRBJ2-1; a possible D gene is TRBD2 (6 bases). Per germline, CDR1 LNHDA and CDR2 SQIVND (reference sequence). Trimming removed 5 bases from V and 3 bases from J, with 11 bases in between. The length of the CDR3 is 14 residues. The CDR3 protein is CASSGGSDYNEQFF. The CDR3 DNA reads TGTGCCAGTAGTGGGGGGTCCGACTACAATGAGCAGTTCTTC.

The rearrangement joins TRBV7-9 to TRBJ1-1, with TRBD1 matching over 9 bases. CDR3 length equals 15 residues. The germline gives CDR1 SEHNR, CDR2 FQNEAQ (reference sequence). With V trimmed by 0 bases and J by 5 bases, 4 bases remained unmatched. The CDR3 region is CASSLAYDRGTEAFF. The CDR3 DNA reads as TGTGCCAGCAGCTTAGCGTATGACAGGGGGACTGAAGCTTTCTTT.

V usage is TRBV6-6 and J usage is TRBJ1-1; D not resolved. This CDR3 comprises 15 residues. Germline CDR1 is MNHNY and CDR2 is SVGAGI (reference sequence). Deletions cut 2 bases from V and 1 base from J, with 11 bases between. CDR3 coding DNA: TGTGCCAGCAGTTACGGGAGCTGGGGGAACACTGAAGCTTTCTTT. As protein: CASSYGSWGNTEAFF.

The gene calls are TRBV5-6 and TRBJ1-5; tentatively, D is TRBD1 (5 bases). CDR3 length equals 14 residues. V lost 4 bases, J lost 4 bases, and 12 bases lay in between. Germline values: CDR1 SGHDT, CDR2 YYEEEE. DNA of the CDR3: TGTGCCAGCAGCGTCGGGGGATGGAATCAGCCCCAGCATTTT. Residues: CASSVGGWNQPQHF. Complete variable domain (other parts from reference TRBV5-6 and TRBJ1-5): DAGVTQSPTHLIKTRGQQVTLRCSPKSGHDTVSWYQQALGQGPQFIFQYYEEEERQRGNFPDRFSGHQFPNYSSELNVNALLLGDSALYLCASSVGGWNQPQHFGDGTRLSIL.

The chain recombines TRBV28 with TRBJ1-2; D is possibly TRBD1 (5 bases). Germline loops: CDR1 MDHEN, CDR2 SYDVKM. Between the trimmed V and J ends, which lost 1 base and 8 bases, there was a span of 11 bases. CDR3 length: 13 residues. CDR3 in amino acids: CASSLLGARGYTF. The DNA for the CDR3 is TGTGCCAGCAGTTTATTAGGGGCGCGGGGCTACACCTTC.

CDR3: CASSLGRGEIPMSYTF. The CDR3 region has the DNA TGTGCCAGCAGCTTGGGCAGGGGCGAGATTCCTATGAGCTACACCTTC. This chain links TRBV5-4 with TRBJ1-2; a possible D gene is TRBD1 (6 bases). Germline V CDR1 and CDR2: SGHNT, YYREEE (reference sequence). Trimming stripped 0 bases from V and 9 bases from J, with 21 bases between. This CDR3 is built from 16 residues. Looking up the rest from reference TRBV5-4 and TRBJ1-2 gives the full variable domain: ETGVTQSPTHLIKTRGQQVTLRCSSQSGHNTVSWYQQALGQGPQFIFQYYREEENGRGNFPPRFSGLQFPNYSSELNVNALELDDSALYLCASSLGRGEIPMSYTFGSGTRLTVV.

The V gene is TRBV5-4, the J gene TRBJ1-1; D may be TRBD1 (6 bases). The CDR3 contains 15 residues. Deletions cut 0 bases from V and 0 bases from J, with 9 bases between. The germline gives CDR1 SGHNT, CDR2 YYREEE (reference sequence). CDR3 nucleotides: TGTGCCAGCAGCTTGGTGGACAGAGTGAACACTGAAGCTTTCTTT. Translating gives CASSLVDRVNTEAFF.

The chain is built from TRBV19 and TRBJ1-4; 10 nucleotides align to TRBD1. From germline, CDR1 is LNHDA and CDR2 SQIVND (reference sequence). J lost 8 bases, V lost 1 base, and 4 bases had no gene match. This CDR3 comprises 15 residues. The CDR3 DNA is TGTGCCAGTAGTATAGGGGGACAGGGGAACGAAAAACTGTTTTTT. This sequence encodes CASSIGGQGNEKLFF.

The chain couples TRBV10-3 to TRBJ2-1; tentative D call: TRBD2 (6 bases). The CDR3 sequence is 13 residues long. With 6 bases removed from V and 8 bases from J, the gap between germline ends came to 14 bases. Germline CDR1 ENHRY, CDR2 SYGVKD. The CDR3 here is CAIRVDGGDEQFF. Here the CDR3 DNA reads TGTGCCATCAGGGTAGACGGCGGGGATGAGCAGTTCTTC.

As for this clone: One junction end disagrees with the germline gene, perhaps due to a read error. The chain has TRBV30 and TRBJ2-5; D may be TRBD2 (5 bases). From germline, CDR1 is GTSNPN and CDR2 SVGIG (reference sequence). This CDR3 is built from 11 residues. The CDR3, as DNA: TGTGCCTGGACCCTTGCCGGGGTCACAAACTTC. Amino acid sequence: CAWTLAGVTNF.

Here the CDR3 DNA reads TGTGCCAGCAGCTTAGGGCCTAGCTTAGGGAGGGGGAGACATCAGCCCCAGCATTTT. Translated, it gives CASSLGPSLGRGRHQPQHF. The gene calls are TRBV7-6 and TRBJ1-5; TRBD1 might be the D (6 bases). The V gene's germline CDR1 is SGHVS and CDR2 FNYEAQ. V dropped 1 base and J dropped 5 bases, with 24 bases sitting between them. CDR3 length: 19 residues.

The chain recombines TRBV10-3 with TRBJ2-1, with D maybe TRBD2 (5 bases). The V end lost 3 bases, the J end lost 4 bases, and 13 bases lay between the germline ends. This CDR3 contains 15 residues. In germline, CDR1 is ENHRY, CDR2 SYGVKD. The CDR3 sequence: CAISESGLAYNEQFF. The CDR3 nucleotides read TGTGCCATCAGTGAAAGTGGCCTAGCTTACAATGAGCAGTTCTTC.

The V and J genes are TRBV9 and TRBJ1-2; 7 bases align to TRBD1. The CDR3 length is 14 residues. V lost 3 bases and J lost 7; bases outside the gene matches: 9. The germline V gene encodes CDR1 SGDLS and CDR2 YYNGEE. CDR3 region: CASSGQGVAIGYTF. The DNA of the CDR3 is TGTGCCAGCAGCGGCCAGGGGGTCGCGATTGGCTACACCTTC.

The V gene is TRBV7-7, the J gene TRBJ2-3, with D maybe TRBD2 (6 bases). This CDR3 has 16 amino acids. Germline CDR1 is SSHAT and CDR2 is FNYEAQ (reference sequence). V was cut by 5 bases and J by 2 bases, with 17 bases left in between. The DNA of the CDR3 is TGTGCCAGCAGCCCTCTACCGGGAGTCCACACAGATACGCAGTATTTT. Its translation: CASSPLPGVHTDTQYF.

This sequence joins TRBV5-5 and TRBJ2-7; maybe TRBD2 (6 bases). The CDR3 consists of 14 residues. From germline, CDR1 is SGHKS and CDR2 YYEKEE (reference sequence). V was pared by 7 bases and J by 0 bases, with 14 bases between. The CDR3 DNA reads TGTGCCAGCCAGGAGGGTTGGAGCTCCTACGAGCAGTACTTC. It is translated as CASQEGWSSYEQYF.

The chain is built from TRBV4-2 and TRBJ1-5; D not certain. Germline CDR1 is LGHNA and CDR2 is YNFKEQ. V lost 3 bases, J lost 0 bases, and 12 bases lay in between. This CDR3 is 16 amino acids long. This chain's CDR3 is CASSQEVSNSNQPQHF. CDR3 nucleotide sequence: TGTGCCAGCAGCCAGGAGGTATCAAATAGCAATCAGCCCCAGCATTTT.

The chain is built from TRBV15 and TRBJ1-2; D not resolved. Germline V gene data show CDR1 as LNHNV and CDR2 as YYDKDF (reference sequence). V was clipped by 0 bases and J by 9 bases, with 20 bases between them. This CDR3 comprises 16 residues. CDR3 coding DNA: TGTGCCACCAGCAGAGAGGGTAAGGCGGCAAGTGCGAGCTACACCTTC. This codes for CATSREGKAASASYTF.

This clone occurred once. The rearrangement uses TRBV19 and TRBJ1-6; no clear D gene. V was trimmed by 3 bases and J by 7 bases, leaving 13 bases between them. CDR3 size: 15 residues. The germline CDR1 and CDR2 sequences are LNHDA and SQIVND (reference sequence). CDR3 in amino acids: CASSMDGVDNSPLHF. CDR3 coding DNA: TGTGCCAGTAGTATGGACGGGGTTGACAATTCACCCCTCCACTTT.

CDR3 DNA: TGTGCCAGCAGCCAAGAAAGCTCCCCAGGGATTAGGAATCAGCCCCAGCATTTT. It specifies CASSQESSPGIRNQPQHF. The rearrangement uses TRBV3-1 (or the pseudogene TRBV3-2) and TRBJ1-5; D may be TRBD1 (5 bases). In germline, CDR1 is LGHDT, CDR2 YNNKEL (reference sequence). The CDR3 is made up of 18 amino acids. Trimming took off 0 bases at V and 4 bases at J, with 19 bases between the two ends.

This rearrangement joins TRBV9 to TRBJ2-2; D call uncertain. The CDR3 contains 14 residues. V lost 0 bases and J lost 2, with 5 bases in between. In germline, CDR1 is SGDLS, CDR2 YYNGEE. CDR3 DNA: TGTGCCAGCAGCGTAGTCGTTAACACCGGGGAGCTGTTTTTT. As protein: CASSVVVNTGELFF.

The chain carries TRBV19 and TRBJ2-7; D might be TRBD1 (6 bases). Germline V gene data show CDR1 as LNHDA and CDR2 as SQIVND (reference sequence). V was clipped by 3 bases and J by 4 bases, with 10 bases between them. The CDR3 is 13 amino acids. The CDR3 coding sequence is TGTGCCAGTAGTATGTCCAGGGGTTACGAGCAGTACTTC. Its translation is CASSMSRGYEQYF.

The chain joins TRBV3-1 (or the pseudogene TRBV3-2) to TRBJ2-6; 15 nucleotides match TRBD2. Germline CDR1 is LGHDT and CDR2 is YNNKEL (reference sequence). This CDR3 is 18 amino acids long. J gave up 4 bases and V 3 bases, and 4 bases lay outside the gene matches. CDR3 amino acids: CASSQGLAGGAGANVLTF. CDR3 in DNA: TGTGCCAGCAGCCAGGGACTAGCGGGAGGAGCAGGGGCCAACGTCCTGACTTTC.

The chain uses TRBV11-1 and TRBJ1-6; D is perhaps TRBD1 (5 bases). The germline CDR1 and CDR2 sequences are SGHAT and FQDESV (reference sequence). This CDR3 is 15 amino acids long. The V end lost 8 bases, the J end lost 1 base, and 12 bases lay between the germline ends. The CDR3 region has the DNA TGTGCCAGCGGAGACAGAGTGTCCTATAATTCACCCCTCCACTTT. It specifies CASGDRVSYNSPLHF.